This TCR beta chain is from a study of T cells in tumors after PD-1 blockade. Study summary: Some patients also took daily vismodegib 150 mg during anti-PD-1 treatment. Mean per blood sample: 90,000 to 120,000 templates (about 21,000-270,000), about 37,000 unique clonotypes.

The V and J ends lost 0 bases and 5 bases respectively, with 6 bases between them. The CDR3 is 12 amino acids. Germline CDR1 is SGDLS and CDR2 is YYNGEE. Assay: immunoSEQ multiplex PCR; the TCRdb copy retains only in-frame clones and omits some. The data contain tens of thousands of clones, roughly four fifths of them seen just once; the ten biggest clones take up 30% to 50%. The rearrangement links TRBV9 to TRBJ2-7, with no clear D. The clonotype was recovered from a human donor with basal cell carcinoma. The sample was PBMCs, taken after anti-PD-1 treatment. The DNA of the CDR3 is TGTGCCAGCAGCGTAGGTTTGAACGAGCAGTACTTC. Translated: CASSVGLNEQYF.